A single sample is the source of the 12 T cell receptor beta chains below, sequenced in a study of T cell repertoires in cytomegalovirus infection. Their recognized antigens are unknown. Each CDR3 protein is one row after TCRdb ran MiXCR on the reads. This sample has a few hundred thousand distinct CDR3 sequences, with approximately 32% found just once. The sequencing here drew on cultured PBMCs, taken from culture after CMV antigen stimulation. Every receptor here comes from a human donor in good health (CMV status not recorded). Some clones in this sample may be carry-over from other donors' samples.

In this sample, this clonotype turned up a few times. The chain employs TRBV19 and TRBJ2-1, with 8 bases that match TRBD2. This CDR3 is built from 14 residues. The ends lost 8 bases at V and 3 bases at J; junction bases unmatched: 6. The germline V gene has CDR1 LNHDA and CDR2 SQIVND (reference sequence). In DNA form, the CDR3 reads TGTGCCAGTGGAAGGGGACTAGACTACAATGAGCAGTTCTTC. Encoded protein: CASGRGLDYNEQFF.

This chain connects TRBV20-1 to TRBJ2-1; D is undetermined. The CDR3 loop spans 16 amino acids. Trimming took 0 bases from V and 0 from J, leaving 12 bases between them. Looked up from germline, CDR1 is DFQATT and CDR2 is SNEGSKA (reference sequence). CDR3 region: CSARDFKSSSYNEQFF. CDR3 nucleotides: TGCAGTGCTAGAGATTTTAAGAGCAGCTCCTACAATGAGCAGTTCTTC.

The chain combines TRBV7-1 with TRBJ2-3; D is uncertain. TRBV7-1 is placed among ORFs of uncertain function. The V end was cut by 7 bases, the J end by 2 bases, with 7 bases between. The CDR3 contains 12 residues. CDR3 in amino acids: CASTTSTDTQYF. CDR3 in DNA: TGTGCCAGCACCACCTCCACAGATACGCAGTATTTT.

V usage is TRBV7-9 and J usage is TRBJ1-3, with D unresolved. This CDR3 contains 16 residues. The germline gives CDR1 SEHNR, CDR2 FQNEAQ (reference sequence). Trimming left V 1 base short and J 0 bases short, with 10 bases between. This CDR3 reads CASSLEAKSSGNTIYF. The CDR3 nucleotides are TGTGCCAGCAGCTTAGAGGCTAAGAGCTCTGGAAACACCATATATTTT.

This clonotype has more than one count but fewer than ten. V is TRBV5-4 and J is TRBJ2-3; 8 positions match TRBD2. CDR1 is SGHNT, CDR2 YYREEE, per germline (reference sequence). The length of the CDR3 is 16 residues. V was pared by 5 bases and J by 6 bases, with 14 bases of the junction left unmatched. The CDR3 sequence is CASSSLAGGDVDTQYF. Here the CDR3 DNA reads TGTGCCAGCAGTTCTTTGGCGGGGGGCGATGTGGATACGCAGTATTTT.

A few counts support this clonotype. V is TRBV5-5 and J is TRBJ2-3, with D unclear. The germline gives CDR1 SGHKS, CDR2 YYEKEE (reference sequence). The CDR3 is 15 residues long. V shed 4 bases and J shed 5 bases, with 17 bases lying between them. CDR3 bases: TGTGCCAGCAGCCCAGATCCGGACCCTGGAGATACGCAGTATTTT. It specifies CASSPDPDPGDTQYF.

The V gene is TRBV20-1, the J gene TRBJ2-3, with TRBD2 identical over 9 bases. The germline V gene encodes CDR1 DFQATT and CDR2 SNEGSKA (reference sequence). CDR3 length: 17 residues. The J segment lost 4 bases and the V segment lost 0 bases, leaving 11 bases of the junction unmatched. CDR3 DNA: TGCAGTGCTAGAGATATAAAGGCGGGAGGGCCCCCAGATACGCAGTATTTT. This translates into CSARDIKAGGPPDTQYF.

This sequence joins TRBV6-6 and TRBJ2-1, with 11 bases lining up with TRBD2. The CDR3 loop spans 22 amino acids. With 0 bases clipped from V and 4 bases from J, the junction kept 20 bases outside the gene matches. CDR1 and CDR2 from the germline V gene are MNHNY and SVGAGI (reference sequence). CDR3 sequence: CASSYSGLAGGPYGIGYNEQFF. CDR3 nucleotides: TGTGCCAGCAGTTACTCGGGGCTAGCGGGGGGACCTTACGGTATTGGGTACAATGAGCAGTTCTTC.

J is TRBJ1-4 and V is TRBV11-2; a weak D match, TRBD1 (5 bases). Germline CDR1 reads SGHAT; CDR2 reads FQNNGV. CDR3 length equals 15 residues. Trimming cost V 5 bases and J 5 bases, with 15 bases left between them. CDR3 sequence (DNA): TGTGCCAGCAGCATGGGACCAAGAGAAAATGAAAAACTGTTTTTT. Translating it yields CASSMGPRENEKLFF.

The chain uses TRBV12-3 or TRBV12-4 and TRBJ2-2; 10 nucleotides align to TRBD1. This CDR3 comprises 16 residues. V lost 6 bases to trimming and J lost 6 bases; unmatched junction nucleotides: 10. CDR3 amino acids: CASSRRDRGNPGELFF. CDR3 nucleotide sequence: TGTGCCAGCAGCCGCAGGGACAGGGGTAATCCCGGGGAGCTGTTTTTT.

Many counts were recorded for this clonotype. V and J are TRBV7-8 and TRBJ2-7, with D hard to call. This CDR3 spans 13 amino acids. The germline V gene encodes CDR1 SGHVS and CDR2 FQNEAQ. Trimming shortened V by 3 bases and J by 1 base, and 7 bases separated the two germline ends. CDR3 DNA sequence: TGTGCCAGCAGCTTTAGGAGTTCCTACGAGCAGTACTTC. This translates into CASSFRSSYEQYF. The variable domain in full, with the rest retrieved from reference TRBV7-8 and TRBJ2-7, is GAGVSQSPRYKVAKRGQDVALRCDPISGHVSLFWYQQALGQGPEFLTYFQNEAQLDKSGLPSDRFFAERPEGSVSTLKIQRTQQEDSAVYLCASSFRSSYEQYFGPGTRLTVT.

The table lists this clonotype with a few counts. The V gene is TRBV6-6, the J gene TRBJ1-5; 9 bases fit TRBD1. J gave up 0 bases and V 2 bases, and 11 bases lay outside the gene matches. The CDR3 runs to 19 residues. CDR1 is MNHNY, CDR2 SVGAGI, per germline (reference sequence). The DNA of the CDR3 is TGTGCCAGCAGTTACCTACCGGGACAGGGTCTTTATAGCAATCAGCCCCAGCATTTT. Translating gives CASSYLPGQGLYSNQPQHF.